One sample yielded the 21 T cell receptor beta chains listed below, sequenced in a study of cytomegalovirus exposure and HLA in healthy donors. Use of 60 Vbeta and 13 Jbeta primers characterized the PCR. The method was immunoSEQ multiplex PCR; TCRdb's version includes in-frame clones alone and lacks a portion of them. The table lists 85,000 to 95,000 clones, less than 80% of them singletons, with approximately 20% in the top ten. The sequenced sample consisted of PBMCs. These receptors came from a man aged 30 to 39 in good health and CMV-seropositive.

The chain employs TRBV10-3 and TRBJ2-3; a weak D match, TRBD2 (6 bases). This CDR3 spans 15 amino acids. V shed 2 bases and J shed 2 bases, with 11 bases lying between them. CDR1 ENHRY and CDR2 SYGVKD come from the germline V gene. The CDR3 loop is CAISETGTDTDTQYF. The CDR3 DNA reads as TGTGCCATCAGTGAGACCGGGACTGACACAGATACGCAGTATTTT.

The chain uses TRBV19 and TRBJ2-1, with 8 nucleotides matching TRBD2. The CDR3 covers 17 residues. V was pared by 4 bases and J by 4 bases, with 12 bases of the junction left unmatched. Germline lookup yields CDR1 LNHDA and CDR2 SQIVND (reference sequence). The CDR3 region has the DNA TGTGCCAGTAGTACACCCCGGCGAGCGGGGGCATACAATGAGCAGTTCTTC. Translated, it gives CASSTPRRAGAYNEQFF.

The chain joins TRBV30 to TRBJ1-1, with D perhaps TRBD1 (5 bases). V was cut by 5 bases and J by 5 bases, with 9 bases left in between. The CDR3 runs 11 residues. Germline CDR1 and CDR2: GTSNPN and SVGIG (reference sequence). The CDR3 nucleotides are TGTGCCTGGGTGGGGGGAACTGAAGCTTTCTTT. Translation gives CAWVGGTEAFF.

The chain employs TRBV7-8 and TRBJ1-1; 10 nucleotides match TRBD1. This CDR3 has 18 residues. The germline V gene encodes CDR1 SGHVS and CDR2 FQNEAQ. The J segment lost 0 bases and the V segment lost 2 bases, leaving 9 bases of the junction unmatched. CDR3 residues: CASSLSWGQGIMNTEAFF. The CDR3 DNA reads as TGTGCCAGCAGCTTATCGTGGGGACAGGGGATAATGAACACTGAAGCTTTCTTT.

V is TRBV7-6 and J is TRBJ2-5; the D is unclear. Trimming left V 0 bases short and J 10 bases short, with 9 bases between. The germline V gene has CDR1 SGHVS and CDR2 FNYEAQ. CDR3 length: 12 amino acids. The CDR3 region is CASSLAPTDQYF. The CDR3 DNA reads TGTGCCAGCAGCTTAGCGCCCACAGACCAGTACTTC.

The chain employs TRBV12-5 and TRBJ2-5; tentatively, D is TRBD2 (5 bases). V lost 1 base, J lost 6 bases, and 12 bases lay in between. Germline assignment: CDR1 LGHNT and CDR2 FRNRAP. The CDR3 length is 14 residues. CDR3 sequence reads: CASGLAGSLKTQYF. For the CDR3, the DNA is TGTGCTAGTGGTTTGGCTGGGAGTTTAAAGACCCAGTACTTC.

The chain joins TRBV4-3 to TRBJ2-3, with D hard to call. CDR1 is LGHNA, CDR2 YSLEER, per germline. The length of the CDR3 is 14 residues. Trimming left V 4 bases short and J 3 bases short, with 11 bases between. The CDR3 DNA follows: TGCGCCAGCAGCCTTCTAGGTGTTACAGATACGCAGTATTTT. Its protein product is CASSLLGVTDTQYF.

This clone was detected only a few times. CDR3 residues: CSVDSAGGYTEAFF. CDR3 in DNA: TGCAGCGTTGACAGCGCAGGGGGCTACACTGAAGCTTTCTTT. This chain links TRBV29-1 with TRBJ1-1; 8 nucleotides agree with TRBD1. Germline V gene data show CDR1 as SQVTM and CDR2 as ANQGSEA. This CDR3 is 14 amino acids long. V lost 3 bases to trimming and J lost 3 bases; unmatched junction nucleotides: 6.

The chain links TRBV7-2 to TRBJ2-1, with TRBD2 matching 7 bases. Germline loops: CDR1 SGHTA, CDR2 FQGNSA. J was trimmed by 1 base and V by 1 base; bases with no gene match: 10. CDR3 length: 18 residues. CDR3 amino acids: CASSLGFLTAGSYNEQFF. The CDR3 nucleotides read TGTGCCAGCAGCTTAGGTTTTCTCACAGCGGGATCCTACAATGAGCAGTTCTTC.

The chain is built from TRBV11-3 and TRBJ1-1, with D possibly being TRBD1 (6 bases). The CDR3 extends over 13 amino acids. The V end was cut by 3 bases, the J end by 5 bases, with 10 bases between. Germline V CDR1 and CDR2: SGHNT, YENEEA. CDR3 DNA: TGTGCCAGCAGCTTGGGGGGGCGGACTGAAGCTTTCTTT. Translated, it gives CASSLGGRTEAFF.

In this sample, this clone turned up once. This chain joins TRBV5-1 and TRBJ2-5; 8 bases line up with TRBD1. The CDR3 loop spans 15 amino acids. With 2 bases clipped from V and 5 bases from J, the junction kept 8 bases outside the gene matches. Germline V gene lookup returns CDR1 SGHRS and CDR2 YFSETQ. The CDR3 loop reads CASSLLDREYETQYF. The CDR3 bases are TGCGCCAGCAGCTTACTGGACAGGGAGTACGAGACCCAGTACTTC.

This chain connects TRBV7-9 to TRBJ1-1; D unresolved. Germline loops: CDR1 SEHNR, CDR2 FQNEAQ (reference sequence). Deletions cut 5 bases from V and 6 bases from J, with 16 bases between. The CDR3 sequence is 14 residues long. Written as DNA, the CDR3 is TGTGCCAGCAGCCGAGATTCGGGTAGGCCTGAAGCTTTCTTT. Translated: CASSRDSGRPEAFF.

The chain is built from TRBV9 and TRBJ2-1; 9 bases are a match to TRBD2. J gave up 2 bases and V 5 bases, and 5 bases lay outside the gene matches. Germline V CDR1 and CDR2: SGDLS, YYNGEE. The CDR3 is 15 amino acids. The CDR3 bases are TGTGCCAGCAGTTCTAGCGGGGTAACCTACAATGAGCAGTTCTTC. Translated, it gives CASSSSGVTYNEQFF.

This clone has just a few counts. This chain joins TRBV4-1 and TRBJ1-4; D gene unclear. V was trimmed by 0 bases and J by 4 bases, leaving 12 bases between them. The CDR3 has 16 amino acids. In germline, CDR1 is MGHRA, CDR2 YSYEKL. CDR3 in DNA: TGCGCCAGCAGCCAAGATGGCGGGATAGGTAATGAAAAACTGTTTTTT. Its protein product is CASSQDGGIGNEKLFF.

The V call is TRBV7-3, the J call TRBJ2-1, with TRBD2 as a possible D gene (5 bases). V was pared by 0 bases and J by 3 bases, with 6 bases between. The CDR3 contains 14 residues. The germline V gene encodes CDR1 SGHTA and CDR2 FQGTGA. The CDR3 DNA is TGTGCCAGCAGCTTAACAGGAGGCTACAATGAGCAGTTCTTC. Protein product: CASSLTGGYNEQFF.

The CDR3 region has the DNA TGTGCCAGCAGTTTCCCCGGGGGTCGGGGCTACACCTTC. Translation gives CASSFPGGRGYTF. The chain links TRBV27 to TRBJ1-2, with D maybe TRBD1 (5 bases). With 3 bases removed from V and 8 bases from J, the gap between germline ends came to 13 bases. CDR3 size: 13 residues. CDR1 and CDR2 from the germline V gene are MNHEY and SMNVEV (reference sequence).

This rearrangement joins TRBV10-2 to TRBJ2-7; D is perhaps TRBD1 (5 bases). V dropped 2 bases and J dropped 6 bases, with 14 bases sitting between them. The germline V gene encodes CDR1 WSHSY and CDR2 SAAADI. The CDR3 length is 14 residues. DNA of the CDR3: TGCGCCAGCAGTGAGCCGCCAGGGTCAGGCGAGCAGTACTTC. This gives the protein CASSEPPGSGEQYF.

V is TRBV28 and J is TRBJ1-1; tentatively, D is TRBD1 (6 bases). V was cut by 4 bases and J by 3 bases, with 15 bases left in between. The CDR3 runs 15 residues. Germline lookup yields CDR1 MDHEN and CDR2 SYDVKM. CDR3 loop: CASSYTGHKDTEAFF. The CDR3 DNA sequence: TGTGCCAGCAGTTATACGGGACATAAGGACACTGAAGCTTTCTTT.

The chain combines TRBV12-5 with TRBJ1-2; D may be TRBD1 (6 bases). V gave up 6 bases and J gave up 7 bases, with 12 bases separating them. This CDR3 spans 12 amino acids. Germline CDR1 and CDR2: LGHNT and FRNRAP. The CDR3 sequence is CASGVGAGGYTF. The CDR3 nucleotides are TGTGCTAGTGGCGTGGGGGCGGGTGGCTACACCTTC.

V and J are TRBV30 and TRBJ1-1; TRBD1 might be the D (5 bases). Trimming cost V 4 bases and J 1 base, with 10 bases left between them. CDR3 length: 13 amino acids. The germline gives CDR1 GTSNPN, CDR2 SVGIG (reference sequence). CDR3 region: CAWNRGENTEAFF. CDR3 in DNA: TGTGCCTGGAATCGGGGGGAGAACACTGAAGCTTTCTTT.

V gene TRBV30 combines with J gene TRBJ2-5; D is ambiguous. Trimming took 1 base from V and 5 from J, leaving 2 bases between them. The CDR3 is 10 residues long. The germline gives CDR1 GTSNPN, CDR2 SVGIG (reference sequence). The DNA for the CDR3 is TGTGCCTGGAGTGCGGAGACCCAGTACTTC. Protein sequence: CAWSAETQYF.